Shown below are 19 T cell receptor beta chains from a single sample sequenced in a study of neurological immune-mediated disorders. TCRdb passed the 5' RACE reads through MiXCR, listing each CDR3 protein once. The sample yields around 56,000 distinct CDR3 sequences, 24% seen once. Documented time point: technical triplicate 2. Sequenced sample: PBMCs. These receptors were collected from a man between 60 and 75 years old with HTLV-1-associated myelopathy (HAM/TSP).

V usage is TRBV12-3 or TRBV12-4 and J usage is TRBJ2-1; 11 bases map to TRBD2. Germline trimming cut 7 bases from V and 7 bases from J; bases unmatched to any gene: 12. The CDR3 extends over 16 amino acids. In DNA form, the CDR3 reads TGTGCCAGCACGACCCGCCCGTCTAGCGGGGGGAATGAGCAGTTCTTC. Its translation is CASTTRPSSGGNEQFF.

This clonotype has a count of ten or more. The rearrangement uses TRBV29-1 and TRBJ1-1; D might be TRBD1 (5 bases). CDR1 SQVTM and CDR2 ANQGSEA come from the germline V gene. The CDR3 totals 13 residues. The germline V and J ends were trimmed by 7 bases and 0 bases, with 12 bases remaining between them. CDR3 region: CSALDSMNTEAFF. The CDR3 DNA reads as TGCAGCGCCCTAGACAGCATGAACACTGAAGCTTTCTTT.

This clonotype has ten or more counts. The chain couples TRBV12-3 or TRBV12-4 to TRBJ2-7; D uncertain. This CDR3 spans 18 amino acids. Trimming removed 0 bases from V and 0 bases from J, with 18 bases in between. The CDR3 bases are TGTGCCAGCAGTTTAGCGTTTGGAAAGGCGAAAAACTCCTACGAGCAGTACTTC. Translation gives CASSLAFGKAKNSYEQYF.

At least ten counts were recorded for this clonotype. The gene calls are TRBV7-9 and TRBJ2-1; the match to TRBD1 covers 9 bases. V lost 6 bases and J lost 1; bases outside the gene matches: 7. The germline V gene encodes CDR1 SEHNR and CDR2 FQNEAQ (reference sequence). This CDR3 is built from 16 residues. DNA of the CDR3: TGTGCCAGCAGATACGGGACAGGGATTTCCTACAATGAGCAGTTCTTC. The encoded protein is CASRYGTGISYNEQFF.

This clonotype has at least ten counts. This sequence joins TRBV28 and TRBJ2-7; the D gene could be TRBD1 or TRBD2 (5 bases each). The CDR3 is made up of 13 amino acids. V was trimmed by 5 bases and J by 3 bases, leaving 11 bases between them. The V gene's germline CDR1 is MDHEN and CDR2 SYDVKM. Here the CDR3 reads CASSGTGGYEQYF. DNA for the CDR3: TGTGCCAGCAGTGGGACGGGCGGCTACGAGCAGTACTTC.

As to this clonotype: This may come from a read error, since a much larger clone is one base off. The genes are TRBV20-1 and TRBJ2-1; 7 nucleotides agree with TRBD2. This CDR3 has 16 amino acids. Germline CDR1 is DFQATT and CDR2 is SNEGSKA (reference sequence). Trimming cost V 5 bases and J 7 bases; bases outside gene matches: 17. CDR3 sequence: CSAEERGGLAQNEQFF. The CDR3 region has the DNA TGCAGTGCTGAGGAAAGGGGAGGGCTCGCACAAAATGAGCAGTTCTTC.

The chain has TRBV20-1 and TRBJ1-5, with D perhaps TRBD1 (6 bases). V lost 0 bases and J 5 bases, leaving 14 bases between the germline ends. Germline V lookup: CDR1 DFQATT, CDR2 SNEGSKA (reference sequence). This CDR3 region has 15 residues. CDR3 amino acids: CSARDWTDSDQPQHF. CDR3 bases: TGCAGTGCTAGAGATTGGACAGACTCTGATCAGCCCCAGCATTTT.

This clonotype occurred many times. CDR3 sequence reads: CASSPAGDREADTQYF. In DNA form, the CDR3 reads TGCGCCAGCAGCCCCGCCGGGGACAGGGAGGCGGATACGCAGTATTTT. The chain employs TRBV5-1 and TRBJ2-3; 9 positions agree with TRBD1. Germline loops: CDR1 SGHRS, CDR2 YFSETQ. V lost 4 bases and J lost 6; bases outside the gene matches: 12. The CDR3 sequence is 16 residues long.

J is TRBJ2-1 and V is TRBV12-3 or TRBV12-4, with no clear D. Trimming stripped 3 bases from V and 6 bases from J, with 6 bases between. CDR3 length: 12 residues. CDR3 in amino acids: CASSFVGNEQFF. The CDR3 DNA reads as TGTGCCAGCAGTTTTGTGGGCAATGAGCAGTTCTTC.

This clonotype was observed once. J is TRBJ1-2 and V is TRBV20-1; 7 bases are a match to TRBD1. CDR3 size: 12 residues. Trimming took 3 bases from V and 7 from J; bases not matched to a gene: 5. Germline V gene lookup returns CDR1 DFQATT and CDR2 SNEGSKA (reference sequence). CDR3 bases: TGCAGTGCTAGGACAGGGAGCTCTGGCTACACCTTC. Protein product: CSARTGSSGYTF.

This rearrangement joins TRBV6-1 to TRBJ1-1; weak D call: TRBD1 (5 bases). Germline V CDR1 and CDR2: MNHNS, SASEGT. This CDR3 contains 15 residues. Deletions cut 6 bases from V and 1 base from J, with 15 bases between. CDR3 protein: CASSPLGHQNTEAFF. CDR3 coding DNA: TGTGCCAGCAGCCCCTTGGGGCACCAGAACACTGAAGCTTTCTTT.

This chain uses TRBV29-1 with TRBJ2-7; 9 bases are shared with TRBD2. Germline CDR1 and CDR2: SQVTM and ANQGSEA. This CDR3 spans 16 amino acids. With 1 base clipped from V and 2 bases from J, the junction kept 9 bases outside the gene matches. The CDR3 protein is CSVEGVVAGVPYEQYF. Here the CDR3 DNA reads TGCAGCGTTGAAGGGGTAGTAGCGGGAGTCCCCTACGAGCAGTACTTC.

This clonotype was observed many times. This rearrangement joins TRBV3-1 to TRBJ2-3; D may be TRBD1 or TRBD2 (5 bases each). The germline V gene encodes CDR1 LGHDT and CDR2 YNNKEL (reference sequence). V was clipped by 3 bases and J by 5 bases, with 21 bases between them. This CDR3 comprises 17 residues. The CDR3 region is CASSHVFLAVGEDTQYF. The CDR3 DNA follows: TGTGCCAGCAGCCACGTTTTTTTGGCGGTGGGGGAAGATACGCAGTATTTT.

In its sample, this clonotype was seen a few times. The chain is built from TRBV20-1 and TRBJ2-5; D ambiguous. The CDR3 has 10 amino acids. Deletions cut 6 bases from V and 1 base from J, with 3 bases between. Germline V gives CDR1 DFQATT, CDR2 SNEGSKA (reference sequence). The CDR3 DNA is TGCAGTGCAACCCAAGAGACCCAGTACTTC. This codes for CSATQETQYF.

This clonotype showed up many times. The chain couples TRBV3-1 to TRBJ2-5, with D possibly called TRBD1 or TRBD2 (5 bases each). Trimming removed 4 bases at V and 5 bases at J, with 11 bases between. In germline, CDR1 is LGHDT, CDR2 YNNKEL (reference sequence). There are 13 residues in the CDR3. CDR3 DNA: TGTGCCAGCAGCCCCGGGACGGCTGAGACCCAGTACTTC. Amino acids: CASSPGTAETQYF.

This clonotype showed up many times. This chain links TRBV12-3 or TRBV12-4 with TRBJ2-5; D perhaps matches TRBD2 (6 bases). The length of the CDR3 is 16 residues. Trimming removed 4 bases from V and 5 bases from J, with 20 bases in between. The CDR3 coding sequence is TGTGCCAGCAGTTCCTCGGACCTGCGGGGCGTGGAGACCCAGTACTTC. This gives the protein CASSSSDLRGVETQYF.

The sample holds many counts of this clonotype. The chain uses TRBV28 and TRBJ2-5, with TRBD1 matching 12 bases. Germline trimming cut 8 bases from V and 5 bases from J; bases unmatched to any gene: 9. The CDR3 contains 15 residues. Germline CDR1 and CDR2: MDHEN and SYDVKM. CDR3 sequence: CASRDWGQGAETQYF. CDR3 bases: TGTGCCAGCCGAGACTGGGGACAGGGGGCCGAGACCCAGTACTTC.

This clonotype showed up many times. The chain is built from TRBV20-1 and TRBJ2-2; 7 positions agree with TRBD2. The germline CDR1 and CDR2 sequences are DFQATT and SNEGSKA (reference sequence). This CDR3 is built from 16 residues. The junction had 10 bases not matched to a gene; V was cut back by 0 bases and J by 6 bases. The DNA of the CDR3 is TGCAGTGCTAGAGACCCCCTCGCGGGGGTCTCCGGGGAGCTGTTTTTT. It encodes CSARDPLAGVSGELFF.

This clonotype came up a few times. A read error may account for a junction end that differs from germline. The rearrangement joins TRBV19 to TRBJ2-5, with D hard to call. This CDR3 has 15 residues. Germline V CDR1 and CDR2: LNHDA, SQIVND (reference sequence). The CDR3 bases are TGTGCCAGTAGTATCGGTGGCCGGTACCAAAAGACCCAGTACTTC. This sequence encodes CASSIGGRYQKTQYF.